This section outlines one T cell receptor (beta chain) sequence together with its context. Participants were placed into cohorts based on the clinical history they reported. These data originate in a study of blood T cell repertoires in COVID-19. Study at large: In each case, the material was cDNA or gDNA derived from T cells, B-cell-depleted T cells, or PBMCs.

The V and J ends lost 7 bases and 4 bases, in that order; junction bases with no gene match: 6. The CDR3 is 13 amino acids. The germline gives CDR1 SGDLS, CDR2 YYNGEE. Data came from immunoSEQ multiplex PCR; TCRdb stores just in-frame clones and leaves some out. The sample contains around 180,000 clones, 89% of which appear only once. The sample consisted of PBMCs or T cells enriched from blood (not recorded which). The chain employs TRBV9 and TRBJ1-1; 8 bases are a match to TRBD1. This TCR came from a woman between 35 and 50 years old with acute COVID-19. The CDR3 is CASSMTGATEAFF. The CDR3 nucleotides read TGTGCCAGCTCCATGACAGGGGCCACTGAAGCTTTCTTT.